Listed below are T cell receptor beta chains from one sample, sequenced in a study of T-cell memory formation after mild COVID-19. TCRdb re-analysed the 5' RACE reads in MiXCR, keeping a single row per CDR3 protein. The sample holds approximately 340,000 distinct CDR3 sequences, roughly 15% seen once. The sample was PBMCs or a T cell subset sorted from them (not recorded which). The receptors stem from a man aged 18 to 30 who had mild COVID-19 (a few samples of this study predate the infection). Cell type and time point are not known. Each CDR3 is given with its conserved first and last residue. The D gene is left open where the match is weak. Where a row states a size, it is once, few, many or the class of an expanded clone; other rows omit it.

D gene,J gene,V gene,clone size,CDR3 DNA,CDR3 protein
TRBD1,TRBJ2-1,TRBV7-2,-,TGTGCCAGCAGCCGACAGGGTAGGAATGAGAAGTTCTTC,CASSRQGRNEKFF
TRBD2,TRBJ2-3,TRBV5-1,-,TGCGCCAGCAGCTTGGTTGGATCGCGGGGGGCCGAATCGTCCACAGATACGCAGTATTTT,CASSLVGSRGAESSTDTQYF
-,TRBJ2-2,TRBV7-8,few,TGTGCCAGCAGCTTAGGGGGGGCTCGGAACACCGGGGAGCTGTTTTTT,CASSLGGARNTGELFF
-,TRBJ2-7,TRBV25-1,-,TGTGCCAGCACGGCCGAAGGGGGGTCCTACGAGCAGTACTTC,CASTAEGGSYEQYF
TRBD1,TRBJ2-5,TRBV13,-,TGTGCCAGCAGCTTAGCTGGACAGGAAGAGACCCAGTACTTC,CASSLAGQEETQYF
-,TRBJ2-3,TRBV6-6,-,TGTGCCAGCCGCATCGGCGGGGACACAGATACGCAGTATTTT,CASRIGGDTDTQYF
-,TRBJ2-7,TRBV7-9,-,TGTGCCAGCAGCTTAGAAACGGCAGGGAAGAGCTACGAGCAGTACTTC,CASSLETAGKSYEQYF
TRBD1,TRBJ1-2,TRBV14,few,TGTGCCAGCAGCCAAGTACCAGGGGGGCGCCTCTATGGCTACACCTTC,CASSQVPGGRLYGYTF
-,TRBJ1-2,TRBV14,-,TGTGCCAGCAGCCATCCCCCCGGGGGCAAGGACTACACCTTC,CASSHPPGGKDYTF
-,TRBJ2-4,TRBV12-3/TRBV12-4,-,TGTGCCAGCACCCTGATAATGGACATACCAACGGGGGAAGCCAAAAACATTCAGTACTTC,CASTLIMDIPTGEAKNIQYF
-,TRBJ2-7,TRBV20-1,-,TGCAGTGCTCCAGTCCCCCTTGTATCCTACGAGCAGTACTTC,CSAPVPLVSYEQYF
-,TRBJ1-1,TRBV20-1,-,TGCAGTGCTAGCCCTCAGAGAAACACTGAAGCTTTCTTT,CSASPQRNTEAFF
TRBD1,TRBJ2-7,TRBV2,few,TGTGCCACCGCGGCAGCTTGGGACAGGGTCCCCTACGAGCAGTACTTC,CATAAAWDRVPYEQYF
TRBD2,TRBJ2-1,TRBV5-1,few,TGCGCCAGCAGCCTCACCGGACTAGCCAGAGGCTATGAGCAGTTCTTC,CASSLTGLARGYEQFF
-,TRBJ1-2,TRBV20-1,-,TGCAGTGCTAGAACGCGGGCGGGCTACACCTTC,CSARTRAGYTF
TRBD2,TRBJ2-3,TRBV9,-,TGTGCCAGCAGCGTAGCGGTGCTAGCGGGCACAGATACGCAGTATTTT,CASSVAVLAGTDTQYF
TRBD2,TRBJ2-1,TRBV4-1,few,TGCGCCAGCAGCCAAATAACTAGCGGGGGGGCCTATCGGCAGTTCTTC,CASSQITSGGAYRQFF
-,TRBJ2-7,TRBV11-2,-,TGTGCCAGCAGCTCGGGGTGGCGCGAGCAGTACTTC,CASSSGWREQYF
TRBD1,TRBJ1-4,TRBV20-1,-,TGCAGTGCTAGAGACCCGACGACAGGGTCTAATGAAAAACTGTTTTTT,CSARDPTTGSNEKLFF
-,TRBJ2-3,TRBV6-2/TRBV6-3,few,TGTGCCAGCAGTTACTCGCAGAGGAGGGGAGATACGCAGTATTTT,CASSYSQRRGDTQYF
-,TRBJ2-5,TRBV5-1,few,TGCGCCAGCAGCTTGGGCGGGCGGACTTTTGAGACCCAGTACTTC,CASSLGGRTFETQYF
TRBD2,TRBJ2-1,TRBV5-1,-,TGCGCCAGCAGCTTGGGGATGAGCGGGGGCTCCTACAATGAGCAGTTCTTC,CASSLGMSGGSYNEQFF
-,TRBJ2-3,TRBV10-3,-,TGTGCCATCAGCGGACAGAGAGATACGCAGTATTTT,CAISGQRDTQYF
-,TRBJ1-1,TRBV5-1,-,TGCGCCAGCAGCACCGCCGGGACAAGAAACACTGAAGCTTTCTTT,CASSTAGTRNTEAFF
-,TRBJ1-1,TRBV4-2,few,TGTGCCAGCAGCCAAGACAGGAGTCACCGGAACACTGAAGCTTTCTTT,CASSQDRSHRNTEAFF
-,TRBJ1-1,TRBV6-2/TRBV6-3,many,TGTGCCAGCAACACCAACTGGGGCACTGAAGCTTTCTTT,CASNTNWGTEAFF
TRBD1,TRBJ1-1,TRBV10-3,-,TGTGCCATCGCGGGGACAGGCACGGGGACTGAAGCTTTCTTT,CAIAGTGTGTEAFF
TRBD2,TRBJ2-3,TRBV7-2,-,TGTGCCAGCAGCCCCCAGCGGGGAGATACGCAGTATTTT,CASSPQRGDTQYF
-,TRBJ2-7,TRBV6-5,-,TGTGCCAGCAGCCCCTCCCCCTACGAGCAGTACTTC,CASSPSPYEQYF
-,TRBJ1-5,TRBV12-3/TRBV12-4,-,TGTGCCAGCAGTCTGACATGGCGGAGGCAGCCCCAGCATTTT,CASSLTWRRQPQHF
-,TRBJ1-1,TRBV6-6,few,TGTGCCAGCAGTTACGAATCGAACACTGAAGCTTTCTTT,CASSYESNTEAFF
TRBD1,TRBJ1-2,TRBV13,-,TGTGCCAGCAGCCCGGGACAGGGGAGAGCTAACTATGGCTACACCTTC,CASSPGQGRANYGYTF
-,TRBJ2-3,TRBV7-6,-,TGTGCCAGCAGCTACCGGGGCCGTTTTTACCCCCTGGGTACAGATACGCAGTATTTT,CASSYRGRFYPLGTDTQYF
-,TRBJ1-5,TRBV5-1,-,TGCGCCAGCAGCTTGGCGGGGGCCGATCAGCCCCAGCATTTT,CASSLAGADQPQHF
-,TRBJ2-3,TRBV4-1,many,TGCGCCAGCAGCCAAGATACGGGGGCGGGCACAGATACGCAGTATTTT,CASSQDTGAGTDTQYF
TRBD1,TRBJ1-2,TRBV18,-,TGTGCCAGCTCACCGACGACAGGGAGCTATGGCTACACCTTC,CASSPTTGSYGYTF
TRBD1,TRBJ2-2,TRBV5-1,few,TGCGCCAGCAGCGACGGGACAGGGGTCACCGGGGAGCTGTTTTTT,CASSDGTGVTGELFF
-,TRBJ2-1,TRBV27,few,TGTGCCAGCAGTTTTTGGGGGGGCCTTCAGTTCTTC,CASSFWGGLQFF
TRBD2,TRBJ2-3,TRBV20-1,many,TGCAGTGCCGTGGGAAATAGCGGGGGACCTGTCTATTTT,CSAVGNSGGPVYF
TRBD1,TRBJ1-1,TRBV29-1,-,TGCAGCGTTGGCGGGACAGGCGGGATGAACACTGAAGCTTTCTTT,CSVGGTGGMNTEAFF
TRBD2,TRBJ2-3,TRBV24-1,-,TGTGCCACCAGTGATTCAAAACCGCTAGCGGGGGCCGGGGATACGCAGTATTTT,CATSDSKPLAGAGDTQYF
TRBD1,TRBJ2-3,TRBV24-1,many,TGTGCCACTAAGACAGGGGGCGGAGATACGCAGTATTTT,CATKTGGGDTQYF
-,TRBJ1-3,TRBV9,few,TGTGCCAGCAGCCTAATTACAAGCGGGGACACCATATATTTT,CASSLITSGDTIYF
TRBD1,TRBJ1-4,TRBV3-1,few,TGTGCCAGCAGCCGAGGGACAGGGGGCAGTGAAAAACTGTTTTTT,CASSRGTGGSEKLFF
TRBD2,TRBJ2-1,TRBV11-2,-,TGTGCCAGCAGCATAAGGACTAGCGGGGGGTCCAAGATCTCCTACAATGAGCAGTTCTTC,CASSIRTSGGSKISYNEQFF
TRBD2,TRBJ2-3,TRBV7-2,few,TGTGCCAGCAGCTTAGGGCGGGGGGGCCTACGTTTT,CASSLGRGGLRF
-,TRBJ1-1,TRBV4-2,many,TGTGCCAGCAGCCAAGCAAGGTTCGAGGTTGGGAAAAGGGATTTCTTT,CASSQARFEVGKRDFF
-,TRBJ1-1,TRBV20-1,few,TGCAGTGCTAGAGTAGTTATTGACACTGAAGCTTTCTTT,CSARVVIDTEAFF
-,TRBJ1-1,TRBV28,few,TGTGCCAGCAGCCGCCTGAATGCTTTCTTT,CASSRLNAFF
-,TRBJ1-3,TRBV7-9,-,TGTGCCAGCAGCTTAGGACCCTTACAGGTCCCTGGAAACACCATATATTTT,CASSLGPLQVPGNTIYF
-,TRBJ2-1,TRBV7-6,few,TGTGCCAGCAGCTCTCCGGGACGCTCCTACAATGAGCAGTTCTTC,CASSSPGRSYNEQFF
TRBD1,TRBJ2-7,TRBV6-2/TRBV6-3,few,TGTGCCAGCAGAACCGGGACAGGGATGTACGAGCAGTACTTC,CASRTGTGMYEQYF
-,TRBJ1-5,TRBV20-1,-,TGCAGTGCTCCTATGAACTCCCTTGATCAGCCCCAGCATTTT,CSAPMNSLDQPQHF
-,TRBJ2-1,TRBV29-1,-,TGCAGCGCTGAGGGGAGGCGCTCCTACAATGAGCAGTTCTTC,CSAEGRRSYNEQFF
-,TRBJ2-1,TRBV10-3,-,TGTGCCATCAGTGAGTCAAACAATGAGCAGTTCTTC,CAISESNNEQFF
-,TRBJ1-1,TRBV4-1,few,TGCGCCAGCAGCCTGGAACCTGGGGACACTGAAGCTTTCTTT,CASSLEPGDTEAFF